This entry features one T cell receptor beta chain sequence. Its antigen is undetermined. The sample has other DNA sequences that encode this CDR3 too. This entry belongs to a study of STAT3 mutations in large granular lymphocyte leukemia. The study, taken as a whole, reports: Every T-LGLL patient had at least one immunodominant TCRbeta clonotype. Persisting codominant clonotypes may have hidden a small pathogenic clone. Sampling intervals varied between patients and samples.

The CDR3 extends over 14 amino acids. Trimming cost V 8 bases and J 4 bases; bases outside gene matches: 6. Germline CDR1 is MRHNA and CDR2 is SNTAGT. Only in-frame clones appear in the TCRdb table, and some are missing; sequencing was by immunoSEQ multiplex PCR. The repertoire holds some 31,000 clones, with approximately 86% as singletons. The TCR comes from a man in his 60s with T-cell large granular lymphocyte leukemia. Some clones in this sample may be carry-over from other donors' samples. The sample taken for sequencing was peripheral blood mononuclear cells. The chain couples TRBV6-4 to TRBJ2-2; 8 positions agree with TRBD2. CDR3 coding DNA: TGTGCCAGCTCAAGGACTAGCTCCACCGGGGAGCTGTTTTTT. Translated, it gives CASSRTSSTGELFF.